This passage covers 5 T cell receptor beta chains from one sample sequenced in a study of blood T cell repertoires in COVID-19. Here immunoSEQ multiplex PCR was the method, and the copy in TCRdb shows in-frame clones only, minus some. The table includes around 140,000 clones, approximately 90% detected once. The specimen was peripheral blood. Every receptor here comes from a man aged 18 to 30 with COVID-19, enrolled during active disease.

This chain links TRBV27 with TRBJ1-1; the D is unclear. Germline CDR1 is MNHEY and CDR2 is SMNVEV (reference sequence). The CDR3 length is 13 residues. The ends were cut back, 3 bases at V and 5 bases at J, with 10 bases in the middle. Here the CDR3 DNA reads TGTGCCAGCAGTTTTCGGCAGGTTACTGAAGCTTTCTTT. Protein: CASSFRQVTEAFF.

The chain has TRBV5-1 and TRBJ2-7; D perhaps matches TRBD1 (6 bases). V gave up 4 bases and J gave up 6 bases, with 20 bases separating them. CDR1 and CDR2 from the germline V gene are SGHRS and YFSETQ. The CDR3 loop spans 15 amino acids. This CDR3 is CASSHRGTSSGEQYF. The CDR3 region has the DNA TGCGCCAGCAGCCACCGTGGGACATCCTCGGGCGAGCAGTACTTC.

The rearrangement links TRBV9 to TRBJ2-7; possible D gene TRBD2, 5 bases. CDR3 length equals 14 residues. Deletions cut 4 bases from V and 3 bases from J, with 14 bases between. Germline V gene lookup returns CDR1 SGDLS and CDR2 YYNGEE. The CDR3 nucleotides read TGTGCCAGCAGCCCCCCGAGCGGAAACTACGAGCAGTACTTC. Translating gives CASSPPSGNYEQYF.

This clone has a handful of counts. This chain uses TRBV21-1 with TRBJ2-7; TRBD1 is the table's D call and was not checked against the DNA. TRBV21-1 is noted as a pseudogene. The CDR3 has 12 amino acids. CDR3: CASSKDTYEQYF. CDR3 bases: TGTGCCAGCAGCAAAGACACCTACGAGCAGTACTTC.

To note about this clone: Its ends do not fully match the called genes, so a read error is possible. This chain joins TRBV30 and TRBJ1-4, with 9 bases that match TRBD1. The CDR3 runs to 16 residues. Germline CDR1 and CDR2: GTSNPN and SVGIG (reference sequence). The CDR3: CAWSPGSGTGWEKLLF. The CDR3 DNA reads TGTGCCTGGAGTCCAGGATCGGGGACAGGGTGGGAAAAACTGCTTTTT.